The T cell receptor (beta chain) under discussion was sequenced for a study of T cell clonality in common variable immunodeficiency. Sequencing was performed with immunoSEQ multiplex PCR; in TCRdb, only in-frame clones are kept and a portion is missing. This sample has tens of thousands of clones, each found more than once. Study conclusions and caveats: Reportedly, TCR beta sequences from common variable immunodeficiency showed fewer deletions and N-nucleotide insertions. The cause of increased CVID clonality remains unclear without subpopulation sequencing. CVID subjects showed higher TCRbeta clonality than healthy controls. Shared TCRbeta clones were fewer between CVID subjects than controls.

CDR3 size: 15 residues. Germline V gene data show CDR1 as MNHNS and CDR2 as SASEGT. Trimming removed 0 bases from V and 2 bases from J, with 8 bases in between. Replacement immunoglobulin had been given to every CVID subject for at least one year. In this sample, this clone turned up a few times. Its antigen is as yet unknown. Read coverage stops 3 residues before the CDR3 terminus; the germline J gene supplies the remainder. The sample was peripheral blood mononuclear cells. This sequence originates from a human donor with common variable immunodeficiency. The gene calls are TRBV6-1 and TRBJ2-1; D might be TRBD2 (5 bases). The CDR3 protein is CASSEATGTYNEQFF. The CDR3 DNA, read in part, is TGTGCCAGCAGTGAAGCGACGGGGACCTACAATGAG.